The 7 T cell receptor beta chains in this list originate from one sample, sequenced in a study of blood T cell repertoires in COVID-19. The assay was immunoSEQ multiplex PCR, and TCRdb's table has in-frame clones only and misses some. This table has around 72,000 clones, around 88% appearing once. The material sequenced was peripheral blood. Every receptor here comes from a woman in her sixties or seventies with acute or convalescent COVID-19.

The chain uses TRBV5-3 and TRBJ2-7; 9 positions match TRBD1. TRBV5-3 is sorted into the ORF group, with uncertain function. CDR3 length: 17 residues. With 3 bases clipped from V and 5 bases from J, the junction kept 15 bases outside the gene matches. This chain's CDR3 is CARSCPLKQGAQNEQYF. The CDR3 region has the DNA TGTGCCAGAAGCTGCCCCTTAAAACAGGGGGCGCAGAACGAGCAGTACTTC.

This clone was recorded once. This sequence joins TRBV28 and TRBJ2-2; 9 nucleotides match TRBD1. V trimming: 7 bases; J trimming: 5 bases; junction bases outside the gene matches: 8. Germline V gene sequence: CDR1 MDHEN, CDR2 SYDVKM. CDR3 size: 15 residues. The CDR3 DNA reads TGTGCCAGCAACACCGGGACAGGGTTAACCGGGGAGCTGTTTTTT. Protein: CASNTGTGLTGELFF.

The V gene is TRBV25-1, the J gene TRBJ2-1; D gene uncertain. CDR3 length equals 11 residues. Trimming removed 10 bases from V and 6 bases from J, with 10 bases in between. CDR1 is MGHDK and CDR2 is SYGVNS in the germline V gene. CDR3 protein: CATLYSNEQFF. In DNA form, the CDR3 reads TGTGCCACCTTATACAGCAATGAGCAGTTCTTC.

The chain links TRBV12-3 or TRBV12-4 to TRBJ1-2, with D hard to call. Trimming stripped 4 bases from V and 3 bases from J, with 9 bases between. The CDR3 loop spans 13 amino acids. In DNA, the CDR3 is TGTGCCAGCAGTTACGGGTGGGACTATGGCTACACCTTC. This gives the protein CASSYGWDYGYTF.

This rearrangement joins TRBV7-6 to TRBJ2-7, with a tentative D call TRBD2 (6 bases). Trimming removed 1 base from V and 3 bases from J, with 13 bases in between. From germline, CDR1 is SGHVS and CDR2 FNYEAQ. The CDR3 consists of 15 residues. DNA for the CDR3: TGTGCCAGCAGCTTAGGGAATGGGGGGAACTACGAGCAGTACTTC. It encodes CASSLGNGGNYEQYF.

The chain has TRBV7-9 and TRBJ1-5; D is ambiguous. With 1 base removed from V and 0 bases from J, the gap between germline ends came to 7 bases. The germline V gene encodes CDR1 SEHNR and CDR2 FQNEAQ (reference sequence). The CDR3 sequence is 15 residues long. This CDR3 reads CASSLGVASNQPQHF. CDR3 DNA: TGTGCCAGCAGCTTAGGGGTAGCTAGCAATCAGCCCCAGCATTTT.

The chain is built from TRBV9 and TRBJ2-7, with 9 nucleotides matching TRBD1. V gave up 3 bases and J gave up 3 bases; unmatched junction bases: 4. Germline CDR1 SGDLS, CDR2 YYNGEE. The CDR3 extends over 14 amino acids. CDR3 residues: CASSGGQGYYEQYF. The CDR3 DNA is TGTGCCAGCAGCGGGGGACAGGGATACTACGAGCAGTACTTC.